These T cell receptor beta chains were read from a single sample in a study of response to subunit inactivated influenza vaccine. Using its own MiXCR run on the RT-PCR reads, TCRdb lists one record per CDR3 protein. The sample holds 290,000 or so distinct CDR3 sequences, 20% to 25% seen once. This specimen was PBMCs from blood, taken approximately 20 months after vaccination. These TCRs come from a man aged 50-75 years who received an inactivated influenza vaccine. CDR3s include the opening cysteine and the closing phenylalanine or tryptophan. The D gene is left open where the match is weak. Clone sizes are given selectively: once, few, many, or a class where the clone is expanded.

v_call,d_call,clone_size,j_call,cdr3_aa,cdr3_nt
TRBV6-6,NA,few,TRBJ2-2,CASSMDSTGELFF,TGTGCCAGCAGTATGGATTCCACCGGGGAGCTGTTTTTT
TRBV7-2,NA,NA,TRBJ2-3,CASSPLVRPWGDTQYF,TGTGCCAGCAGTCCCCTGGTGCGCCCCTGGGGGGATACGCAGTATTTT
TRBV7-9,NA,NA,TRBJ1-3,CAAGRRRGNTIYF,TGTGCCGCGGGGAGAAGGAGGGGAAACACCATATATTTT
TRBV9,NA,few,TRBJ1-4,CASSLSSVTNEKLFF,TGTGCCAGCAGCCTCAGCAGTGTTACTAATGAAAAACTGTTTTTT
TRBV28,NA,once,TRBJ2-2,CAGSFTGLSGELFF,TGTGCCGGCAGTTTTACAGGGCTGTCCGGGGAGCTGTTTTTT
TRBV5-1,NA,few,TRBJ1-3,CASSLAGSPGNTIYF,TGCGCCAGCAGCTTGGCGGGCTCACCTGGAAACACCATATATTTT
TRBV12-3/TRBV12-4,NA,many,TRBJ1-5,CASSWRVNQPQHF,TGTGCCAGCAGTTGGAGGGTTAATCAGCCCCAGCATTTT
TRBV6-5,TRBD1,NA,TRBJ1-5,CASSYSRTGDQPQHF,TGTGCCAGCAGTTACTCCAGGACAGGGGATCAGCCCCAGCATTTT
TRBV20-1,NA,NA,TRBJ1-2,CSAREARGARSFNYGYTF,TGCAGTGCTAGAGAGGCCCGGGGGGCCCGATCTTTTAACTATGGCTACACCTTC
TRBV6-1,TRBD1,many,TRBJ1-6,CASRERQGAGNSPLHF,TGTGCCAGCAGAGAACGACAGGGGGCTGGTAATTCACCCCTCCACTTT
TRBV10-3,NA,few,TRBJ1-1,CAIKHEKNTEAFF,TGTGCCATCAAGCACGAAAAGAACACTGAAGCTTTCTTT
TRBV20-1,TRBD2,NA,TRBJ2-7,CSARDQGGRSGEQYF,TGCAGTGCTAGAGATCAGGGCGGGAGGTCGGGCGAGCAGTACTTC
TRBV20-1,NA,NA,TRBJ2-5,CSARDLLQETQYF,TGCAGTGCTAGGGATTTGCTACAAGAGACCCAGTACTTC
TRBV14,TRBD1,once,TRBJ2-7,CASSQGTPGQGLRRVYEQYF,TGTGCCAGCAGCCAAGGGACCCCGGGACAGGGGTTAAGAAGGGTCTACGAGCAGTACTTC
TRBV5-1,NA,many,TRBJ1-1,CASSPGHSADTEAFF,TGCGCCAGCAGTCCGGGGCACTCCGCAGACACTGAAGCTTTCTTT
TRBV15,NA,NA,TRBJ2-7,CATSRDRATSYEQYF,TGTGCCACCAGCAGAGATCGGGCAACCTCCTACGAGCAGTACTTC
TRBV7-2,TRBD1,few,TRBJ1-3,CASSSDRAGNTIYF,TGTGCCAGCAGCTCGGACAGGGCCGGAAACACCATATATTTT
TRBV10-3,TRBD2,NA,TRBJ2-1,CAIMNSGRSSYNEQFF,TGTGCCATCATGAATAGCGGGAGAAGCTCCTACAATGAGCAGTTCTTC
TRBV7-6,TRBD1,few,TRBJ2-2,CASSLSAGTEVGTGELFF,TGTGCCAGCAGCCTGAGTGCCGGGACAGAGGTGGGAACCGGGGAGCTGTTTTTT
TRBV20-1,TRBD2,many,TRBJ2-5,CSAFHPDLGLAGWKAQYF,TGCAGTGCCTTCCACCCCGACCTCGGACTAGCGGGGTGGAAGGCCCAGTACTTC
TRBV23-1,TRBD1,NA,TRBJ2-4,CASSQSREGQGLAKNIQYF,TGCGCCAGCAGTCAATCAAGGGAGGGACAGGGGCTAGCCAAAAACATTCAGTACTTC
TRBV5-1,NA,NA,TRBJ2-2,CASSLVSALNTGELFF,TGCGCCAGCAGCCTGGTCTCGGCCCTGAACACCGGGGAGCTGTTTTTT
TRBV6-2/TRBV6-3,NA,many,TRBJ1-5,CASSWDVYNQPQHF,TGTGCCAGCAGTTGGGACGTCTACAATCAGCCCCAGCATTTT
TRBV29-1,NA,many,TRBJ2-7,CSVRSWDDYEQYF,TGCAGCGTTAGGTCCTGGGACGACTACGAGCAGTACTTC
TRBV10-3,TRBD1,NA,TRBJ1-2,CAISREGTGNYGYTF,TGTGCCATCAGTAGGGAGGGGACAGGGAACTATGGCTACACCTTC
TRBV10-3,NA,NA,TRBJ1-3,CAISQEQGYSGNTIYF,TGTGCCATCAGCCAGGAACAGGGTTACTCTGGAAACACCATATATTTT
TRBV6-5,NA,NA,TRBJ1-4,CASSYSSPTGVGEKLFF,TGTGCCAGCAGTTACTCGTCTCCGACTGGGGTTGGCGAAAAACTGTTTTTT
TRBV20-1,TRBD1,NA,TRBJ1-4,CSVRQGGTANEKLFF,TGCAGTGTCAGACAGGGGGGGACGGCTAATGAAAAACTGTTTTTT
TRBV3-1,NA,few,TRBJ1-2,CASSLRATDYGYTF,TGTGCCAGCAGCCTAAGGGCGACAGATTATGGCTACACCTTC
TRBV2,NA,NA,TRBJ2-1,CASSELGTEQFF,TGTGCCAGCAGTGAACTTGGGACTGAGCAGTTCTTC
TRBV6-2/TRBV6-3,NA,NA,TRBJ2-4,CASNEPAGIQYF,TGTGCCAGCAACGAACCGGCGGGCATTCAGTACTTC
TRBV7-9,TRBD1,NA,TRBJ1-5,CASSLGGGLGQPQHF,TGTGCCAGCAGCTTAGGAGGGGGCCTAGGGCAGCCCCAGCATTTT
TRBV6-1,TRBD1,few,TRBJ1-1,CASNQPGTGITAFF,TGTGCCAGCAATCAACCCGGGACAGGGATAACGGCTTTCTTT
TRBV28,TRBD1,NA,TRBJ1-2,CASSLGQISSGYTF,TGTGCCAGCAGTTTGGGACAGATCTCCTCTGGCTACACCTTC
TRBV5-1,TRBD1,NA,TRBJ1-1,CASSFDRARNTEAFF,TGCGCCAGCAGCTTTGACAGGGCAAGGAACACTGAAGCTTTCTTT
TRBV12-2,NA,NA,TRBJ1-5,CASRSTSGDWPRQPQHF,TGTGCAAGTCGCTCTACCTCGGGGGACTGGCCACGACAGCCCCAGCATTTT
TRBV5-1,NA,many,TRBJ1-1,CASTRRENTEAFF,TGCGCCAGCACTAGAAGGGAGAACACTGAAGCTTTCTTT
TRBV20-1,NA,few,TRBJ1-1,CSARVRAVNTEAFF,TGCAGTGCTAGAGTGAGGGCAGTGAACACTGAAGCTTTCTTT
TRBV15,NA,NA,TRBJ2-7,CATSRDTYEQYF,TGTGCCACCAGCAGAGATACTTACGAGCAGTACTTC
TRBV27,NA,NA,TRBJ2-1,CASSYYRVAEYYNEQFF,TGTGCCAGCAGTTATTATAGGGTAGCGGAATACTACAATGAGCAGTTCTTC
TRBV21-1,NA,few,TRBJ1-3,CASSKGGARNTIYF,TGTGCCAGCAGCAAAGGAGGGGCCAGAAACACCATATATTTT
TRBV4-3,NA,NA,TRBJ2-1,CASSRSWSYNEQFF,TGCGCCAGCAGTCGGAGTTGGTCCTACAATGAGCAGTTCTTC
TRBV25-1,NA,NA,TRBJ1-2,CASSPDGLSYGYTF,TGTGCCAGCAGTCCGGACGGACTTTCCTATGGCTACACCTTC
TRBV28,TRBD2,few,TRBJ2-1,CASTTSGAYNEQFF,TGTGCCAGTACAACTAGCGGGGCGTACAATGAGCAGTTCTTC
TRBV29-1,NA,NA,TRBJ1-2,CSARAADHYGYTF,TGCAGCGCCCGGGCAGCTGATCACTATGGCTACACCTTC
TRBV4-3,TRBD1,few,TRBJ1-4,CASSAAGTGDEKLFF,TGCGCCAGCAGCGCTGCGGGGACAGGGGACGAAAAACTGTTTTTT
TRBV28,NA,NA,TRBJ2-7,CASSPFSSYEQYF,TGTGCCAGCAGCCCTTTTAGCTCCTACGAGCAGTACTTC
TRBV18,NA,few,TRBJ1-4,CASSPLAGTTNEKLFF,TGTGCCAGCTCACCACTCGCCGGAACAACTAATGAAAAACTGTTTTTT
TRBV12-3/TRBV12-4,NA,NA,TRBJ1-1,CASRGLKNPEAFF,TGTGCCAGCAGGGGACTGAAGAACCCTGAAGCTTTCTTT
TRBV11-2,NA,few,TRBJ2-7,CASSSPLGVSVEQYF,TGTGCCAGCAGCTCCCCGTTAGGCGTTAGCGTCGAGCAGTACTTC
TRBV12-3/TRBV12-4,TRBD1,NA,TRBJ2-3,CASSSPGTGGRDTQYF,TGTGCCAGCAGTTCCCCAGGGACAGGGGGAAGAGATACGCAGTATTTT
TRBV7-2,TRBD1,many,TRBJ1-2,CASSEGPGQGDGYTF,TGTGCCAGCAGCGAGGGACCGGGACAGGGGGACGGCTACACCTTC
TRBV2,TRBD1,NA,TRBJ2-7,CASKTTGGSTHEQYF,TGTGCCAGCAAGACGACAGGGGGCTCAACCCACGAGCAGTACTTC
TRBV15,NA,few,TRBJ1-5,CATSRDRVLRPQHF,TGTGCCACCAGCAGAGATCGGGTGTTGAGGCCCCAGCATTTT
TRBV11-3,NA,many,TRBJ1-2,CASSLESTGVDYTF,TGTGCCAGCAGCTTAGAATCTACTGGAGTGGACTACACCTTC